This entry concerns a single T cell receptor beta chain. What this receptor recognizes is not known. The sample holds no much larger clone one base away, and base qualities are not on file. The CDR3 covers 16 residues, taking in both the cysteine and the phenylalanine. Just CDR3 DNA is preserved here, 48 bases in frame from base 1. For CDR1 and CDR2, the germline V gene lists SGHTA and FQGTGA. V and J lose 4 bases and 1 base, and a span of 11 bases separates them. Donors were healthy HIV-negative adults with no recently reported acute infections or vaccinations. Every donor was a Caucasian adult residing in Nashville, Tennessee, USA. CD4+ T cells were enriched by magnetic negative selection; naive cells were then positively selected on CD45RA, and the negative fraction formed the memory subset. After blood collection by leukapheresis, PBMCs were isolated using Ficoll-Histopaque density gradient centrifugation and then cryopreserved in the vapor phase of liquid nitrogen. Analytical flow cytometry was used to check the purity and quantity of each magnetically sorted T cell population. Genomic DNA was isolated from every sorted fraction and measured by UV absorbance on a Nanodrop 2000c.

This specimen comes from a study of shared clonotypes between healthy human individuals (dated by TCRdb to 2020 to 2022). Context from the whole study: The cohort included three men and two women between 18 and 49 years of age. For each donor, CD4 naive and CD4 memory were each given three plates, CD8 naive was given two plates, and CD8 memory was given one plate. To estimate repertoire size and how much clonotypes are shared between individuals, the study performed deep sequencing of blood TCR repertoires from about five healthy adults. To increase sequencing depth and limit assay-specific biases, TCR repertoire library preparation and sequencing were carried out by different laboratories using diverse techniques. Between about 0.85 and 9.5 billion PBMCs per donor were obtained by leukapheresis. The full study reports these points: Based on pairwise subsampling, the degree of clonotype sharing among donors was expected to be affected by sequencing depth. Naive subsets generally had larger estimated clonotype richness than memory subsets did. Because the study included a small number of donors, the genetic and exposure-history diversity represented was limited. Higher generation probabilities were observed for clonotypes shared by all four sorted-subset donors than for non-shared clonotypes. Sampling was restricted to blood, and TCR repertoires in tissue are likely to differ from TCR repertoires in blood. Sharing across a few donors was observed for 4.5% to 6.5% of naive CD4, over 3% of naive CD8, 2% to 2.5% of memory CD4, and about 0.39% of memory CD8 clonotypes. Rarefaction of sorted-subset datasets indicated incomplete sequencing despite the large sequencing depth.

Using the deep immunoSEQ assay, TCR CDR3 regions were amplified from genomic DNA by multiplex PCR. Genomic DNA extracted from each cell subset was distributed evenly over all wells of several immunoSEQ 96-well plates, and each plate served as one replicate. For sorted subsets, about 200 ng genomic DNA, equal to approximately 30,000 T cell genomes, was loaded into each replicate PCR. The purified libraries were quantified using a Qubit 3.0 fluorometer, sized with a Bioanalyzer 2100, and then quantified again using the KAPA Library Quantification kit. Every immunoSEQ 96-well plate was sequenced on a dedicated single-read 150-cycle Illumina NextSeq 550 flow cell. The authors processed their data as follows. Because the immunoSEQ output held only junctional sequences and lacked quality scores, the filtering could not match the filtering applied to full-length reads. Sequences were annotated with PyIR, a Python wrapper for IgBLAST v1.9, and V/J genes and CDR3 were assigned using IMGT germline references. Reads were removed for weak V/J assignments (E-value above 1e-6), missing CDR3, stop codons, out-of-frame junctions, or ambiguous translated residues. V3J clonotypes were defined by identical inferred V gene, J gene, and CDR3 amino acid sequence. Percentage overlap between repertoires was computed as shared unique clonotypes divided by the size of the smaller repertoire. Three approaches were used to assess repertoire richness: RTK rarefaction, the Chao1 estimator, and Recon v2.1 estimates of unobserved clonotypes. For all TCRbeta clonotypes obtained by the gDNA method from a few donors, generation probabilities were computed with OLGA. Not all clones reach the TCRdb copy of this immuneACCESS table, which keeps in-frame sequences only. Checked studies attribute under half of the gap to unresolved V genes and leave the rest unexplained. From that table come the V and J calls and clone size; the DNA was used to work out D and trimming. The sample data list around 2.5 million clones, and approximately 93% of these were observed just once. The ten largest clones capture around 0.37% of the sample.

The sample comprised naive CD4+ T cells from PBMCs. The sample's cell subset or site, from its label and the paper: CD45RA+ positively selected. The source of this sequence is a man aged 18 to 35 in good health. Some clones in this sample may be carry-over from other donors' samples. The chain was built from TRBV7-3 and TRBJ2-6; the D gene cannot be resolved beyond TRBD1 or TRBD2, each matching 5 bases. The CDR3 is CASSSRGESGANVLTF. The DNA sequence follows: TGTGCCAGCAGCTCCCGAGGGGAATCTGGGGCCAACGTCCTGACTTTC.